The 16 T cell receptor beta chains listed next were all sequenced from one sample in a study of blood T cell repertoires in COVID-19. Clones were sequenced by immunoSEQ multiplex PCR, and TCRdb holds only the in-frame ones, with some missing. The sample contains about 220,000 clones, about 83% of which appear only once. The sequenced material came from PBMCs or T cells enriched from blood (not recorded which). The receptors shown here come from a middle-aged woman who had been exposed to COVID-19.

Only one count was recorded for this clone. V usage is TRBV7-3 and J usage is TRBJ2-5; 14 nucleotides align to TRBD2. Germline V gives CDR1 SGHTA, CDR2 FQGTGA. This CDR3 is built from 15 residues. V shed 5 bases and J 9 bases; nucleotides not matched to a gene: 8. The CDR3 here is CASSPQGTSGGAQYF. DNA for the CDR3: TGTGCCAGCAGCCCCCAAGGGACTAGCGGGGGTGCCCAGTACTTC.

The chain employs TRBV28 and TRBJ2-5; TRBD2 matches at 9 bases. Germline lookup yields CDR1 MDHEN and CDR2 SYDVKM. The CDR3 extends over 16 amino acids. Trimming removed 1 base from V and 1 base from J; junction bases left unmatched: 4. This CDR3 is CASSLLSGGTQETQYF. In DNA form, the CDR3 reads TGTGCCAGCAGTTTATTAAGCGGGGGGACCCAAGAGACCCAGTACTTC.

The chain carries TRBV12-5 and TRBJ1-6; tentatively, D is TRBD1 (5 bases). V was cut by 7 bases and J by 5 bases, with 21 bases left in between. CDR1 is LGHNT and CDR2 is FRNRAP in the germline V gene. The CDR3 sequence is 17 residues long. The CDR3 is CASAQIGVVGDNSPLHF. CDR3 in DNA: TGTGCTAGTGCCCAAATAGGGGTGGTCGGTGATAATTCACCCCTCCACTTT.

The chain is built from TRBV5-6 and TRBJ2-3; possible D gene TRBD1, 6 bases. V was trimmed by 4 bases and J by 2 bases, leaving 11 bases between them. This CDR3 comprises 14 residues. The germline gives CDR1 SGHDT, CDR2 YYEEEE. As DNA, the CDR3 is TGTGCCAGCAGCCTCTGGACAGCCACAGATACGCAGTATTTT. Amino acids: CASSLWTATDTQYF.

The chain employs TRBV6-5 and TRBJ1-2, with 11 bases identical to TRBD1. Germline values: CDR1 MNHEY, CDR2 SVGAGI. CDR3 length equals 14 residues. The V and J ends lost 2 bases and 5 bases, in that order; junction bases with no gene match: 1. CDR3 amino acids: CASSYRDRGYGYTF. Written as DNA, the CDR3 is TGTGCCAGCAGTTACAGGGACAGGGGGTATGGCTACACCTTC.

V and J are TRBV7-9 and TRBJ2-5; D remains unclear. CDR3 size: 13 residues. The germline V and J ends were trimmed by 5 bases and 1 base, with 8 bases remaining between them. Germline CDR1 reads SEHNR; CDR2 reads FQNEAQ (reference sequence). The CDR3 DNA reads TGTGCCAGCAGCCTTTCGGGCCAAGAGACCCAGTACTTC. Protein: CASSLSGQETQYF.

The chain links TRBV5-5 to TRBJ1-1; D gene uncertain. Germline V gene sequence: CDR1 SGHKS, CDR2 YYEKEE (reference sequence). There are 14 residues in the CDR3. Trimming removed 5 bases from V and 2 bases from J, with 13 bases in between. CDR3 loop: CASRAFTRNTEAFF. CDR3 DNA: TGTGCCAGCAGAGCCTTTACCCGTAACACTGAAGCTTTCTTT.

This clone was picked up one time. The CDR3, as DNA: TGCAGCGTTGAATCGGCCTCCGAGGGCTACGAGCAGTACTTC. Protein product: CSVESASEGYEQYF. The rearrangement joins TRBV29-1 to TRBJ2-7; tentative D call: TRBD2 (5 bases). The CDR3 runs to 14 residues. Trimming pared 2 bases from V and 3 bases from J, leaving 14 bases between. Germline V gives CDR1 SQVTM, CDR2 ANQGSEA.

The CDR3, as DNA: TGTGCCAGCAGGGACAGGGGGCAAGAGACCCAGTACTTC. It translates to CASRDRGQETQYF. The chain employs TRBV19 and TRBJ2-5, with 11 bases lining up with TRBD1. The J segment lost 2 bases and the V segment lost 9 bases, leaving 2 bases of the junction unmatched. Germline V gene lookup returns CDR1 LNHDA and CDR2 SQIVND (reference sequence). The CDR3 spans 13 residues.

The V and J genes are TRBV5-4 and TRBJ1-2; 11 bases line up with TRBD1. The V and J ends lost 4 bases and 4 bases, in that order; junction bases with no gene match: 3. The CDR3 is 14 amino acids. CDR1 and CDR2 from the germline V gene are SGHNT and YYREEE (reference sequence). The CDR3 sequence is CASSPDRGPYGYTF. CDR3 in DNA: TGTGCCAGCAGCCCGGACAGGGGGCCCTATGGCTACACCTTC. Variable domain in full (rest from reference TRBV5-4 and TRBJ1-2): ETGVTQSPTHLIKTRGQQVTLRCSSQSGHNTVSWYQQALGQGPQFIFQYYREEENGRGNFPPRFSGLQFPNYSSELNVNALELDDSALYLCASSPDRGPYGYTFGSGTRLTVV.

The CDR3 sequence is CASTVVAGGQETQYF. CDR3 DNA sequence: TGCGCCAGCACCGTGGTAGCGGGGGGACAAGAGACCCAGTACTTC. The genes are TRBV5-1 and TRBJ2-5, with 10 bases that match TRBD2. CDR1 SGHRS and CDR2 YFSETQ come from the germline V gene. V lost 6 bases, J lost 2 bases, and 7 bases stayed unmatched. This CDR3 comprises 15 residues.

V is TRBV27 and J is TRBJ2-3; 8 nucleotides line up with TRBD2. Per the germline V gene, CDR1 is MNHEY and CDR2 is SMNVEV (reference sequence). The V segment lost 7 bases and the J segment 6 bases; nucleotides outside the gene matches: 6. The CDR3 length is 13 residues. CDR3 protein: CASTPAGGDTQYF. DNA for the CDR3: TGTGCCAGCACGCCTGCGGGGGGCGATACGCAGTATTTT.

This clone was seen only once. The chain is built from TRBV19 and TRBJ1-5; D is perhaps TRBD1 (5 bases). V was trimmed by 6 bases and J by 0 bases, leaving 9 bases between them. This CDR3 is built from 14 residues. Germline CDR1 LNHDA, CDR2 SQIVND (reference sequence). In DNA form, the CDR3 reads TGTGCCAGTAGGACAGATTATAGCAATCAGCCCCAGCATTTT. Its protein is CASRTDYSNQPQHF. The entire variable domain, with the rest obtained from reference TRBV19 and TRBJ1-5, is as follows: DGGITQSPKYLFRKEGQNVTLSCEQNLNHDAMYWYRQDPGQGLRLIYYSQIVNDFQKGDIAEGYSVSREKKESFPLTVTSAQKNPTAFYLCASRTDYSNQPQHFGDGTRLSIL.

This clone was seen a handful of times. J is TRBJ2-1 and V is TRBV14; 9 bases line up with TRBD2. Germline CDR1 is SGHDN and CDR2 is FVKESK. The CDR3 length is 18 residues. V dropped 3 bases and J dropped 4; count of bases not matched to a gene: 13. DNA of the CDR3: TGTGCCAGCAGCCACCTCCCGGGTAAGCGGGGGGCGTACAATGAGCAGTTCTTC. Its translation: CASSHLPGKRGAYNEQFF.

The chain combines TRBV5-6 with TRBJ1-3; D remains ambiguous. From germline, CDR1 is SGHDT and CDR2 YYEEEE. Trimming left V 0 bases short and J 4 bases short, with 11 bases between. This CDR3 contains 15 residues. The DNA of the CDR3 is TGTGCCAGCAGCTTGGGTCGGGTCCCGGGAAACACCATATATTTT. Translated: CASSLGRVPGNTIYF.

The chain links TRBV14 to TRBJ2-1, with D possibly matching TRBD1 (5 bases). Germline assignment: CDR1 SGHDN and CDR2 FVKESK. The CDR3 sequence is 15 residues long. V lost 4 bases and J lost 8, with 18 bases in between. This CDR3 is CASSPRFRVPDEQFF. The CDR3 nucleotides read TGTGCCAGCAGCCCGAGGTTCAGGGTCCCCGATGAGCAGTTCTTC.